Listed below are T cell receptor beta chains from one sample, sequenced in a study of blood T cell repertoires in COVID-19. Clones were read by immunoSEQ multiplex PCR, and TCRdb kept only the in-frame ones, dropping some. Of roughly 100,000 clones in the sample, 70% to 90% were seen once. Sequences were obtained from peripheral blood. The receptor set was obtained from an elderly woman with acute or convalescent COVID-19. Both conserved end residues are part of each CDR3. D genes are given only for firm matches. Expanded clones get a size class; other rows say once, few or many, or leave the size out.

-	TRBJ2-3	TRBD2	TRBV10-3	TGTGCCTCCCTCGGGACTAGCGGGGAGGATACGCAGTATTTT	CASLGTSGEDTQYF
-	TRBJ2-7	-	TRBV28	TGTGCCAGCAGAACAGGAATTTCCTACGAGCAGTACTTC	CASRTGISYEQYF
-	TRBJ1-4	TRBD1	TRBV28	TGTGCCAGCAGCACCCCTTCCAGGGGGGATGAAAAACTGTTTTTT	CASSTPSRGDEKLFF
-	TRBJ2-3	TRBD2	TRBV19	TGTGCCAGTAGTCCCAGCGGGACCCAGACAGATACGCAGTATTTT	CASSPSGTQTDTQYF
-	TRBJ2-5	TRBD2	TRBV5-6	TGTGCCAGCAGCTTGTATAGGATTGCAATGGCGGGGGGGCCAGAGACCCAGTACTTC	CASSLYRIAMAGGPETQYF
-	TRBJ1-2	TRBD1	TRBV5-4	TGTGCCAGCAGCATAGCGACAGGGGGCGGCTATGGCTACACCTTC	CASSIATGGGYGYTF
-	TRBJ2-7	TRBD1	TRBV10-3	TGTGCCATCAGTGAGGGGACAGGGGCTTACGAGCAGTACTTC	CAISEGTGAYEQYF
-	TRBJ2-7	-	TRBV6-5	TGTGCCAGCAGTTCCCATCCCCGGGGGAGCTCCTACGAGCAGTACTTC	CASSSHPRGSSYEQYF
-	TRBJ2-1	TRBD1	TRBV2	TGTGCCAGCAGGAGGGACAGGGGCTCCTACAATGAGCAGTTCTTC	CASRRDRGSYNEQFF
-	TRBJ2-7	TRBD1	TRBV5-1	TGCGCCAGCAGCCGGTCGGGACAGGAAAGCGGCGAGCAGTACTTC	CASSRSGQESGEQYF
few	TRBJ1-5	-	TRBV6-6	TGTGCCAGCAGTTACTTGAGTTTCAATCAACCCCAGCATTTT	CASSYLSFNQPQHF
-	TRBJ1-1	-	TRBV6-5	TGTGCCAGCAGTTACTCGGAAGTCGGGGGCACTGAAGCTTTCTTT	CASSYSEVGGTEAFF
-	TRBJ2-1	-	TRBV6-1	TGTGCCAGCAGTGAAGACAGGATCCCGGGCGATGAGCAGTTCTTC	CASSEDRIPGDEQFF